These T cell receptor beta chains were read from a single sample in a study of cytomegalovirus exposure and HLA in healthy donors. Libraries were prepared by immunoSEQ multiplex PCR; TCRdb keeps only in-frame clonotypes and omits some of them. Of some 220,000 clones in the sample, 80% to 90% are singletons; the top ten hold 0.9% to 1.1%. Sequenced material: PBMCs. Every receptor here comes from a woman between 18 and 29 years old in good health and CMV-seronegative. The CDR3 runs from the conserved cysteine through the conserved F or W. The order of the fields is clone size, D gene, V gene, J gene, CDR3 protein, CDR3 DNA. A D gene is named only where the DNA matches it firmly. A row's size may be missing; if present it is once, few, many or a size class.

abundance: .
d_gene: TRBD2
v_gene: TRBV29-1
j_gene: TRBJ2-7
CDR3aa: CSVEGLAREQYF
CDR3nt: TGCAGCGTTGAAGGACTAGCGCGCGAGCAGTACTTC

abundance: .
d_gene: TRBD1
v_gene: TRBV6-1
j_gene: TRBJ1-4
CDR3aa: CASSAGQGSRSWEKLFF
CDR3nt: TGTGCCAGCAGTGCGGGACAGGGAAGTCGTAGTTGGGAAAAACTGTTTTTT

abundance: once
d_gene: .
v_gene: TRBV7-8
j_gene: TRBJ2-1
CDR3aa: CASRLSQGSEQFF
CDR3nt: TGTGCCAGCAGACTTTCACAGGGTAGTGAGCAGTTCTTC

abundance: .
d_gene: .
v_gene: TRBV5-1
j_gene: TRBJ2-5
CDR3aa: CASSLAALFQETQYF
CDR3nt: TGCGCCAGCAGCTTGGCAGCGTTATTTCAAGAGACCCAGTACTTC

abundance: .
d_gene: TRBD2
v_gene: TRBV7-9
j_gene: TRBJ2-1
CDR3aa: CASSALTPGGPSYNEQFF
CDR3nt: TGTGCCAGCAGCGCACTTACTCCGGGGGGGCCCTCCTACAATGAGCAGTTCTTC

abundance: .
d_gene: .
v_gene: TRBV7-9
j_gene: TRBJ2-7
CDR3aa: CASRTDKRGSSKRYEQYF
CDR3nt: TGTGCCAGCAGGACGGATAAAAGGGGCAGTTCGAAACGCTACGAGCAGTACTTC

abundance: .
d_gene: .
v_gene: TRBV11-2
j_gene: TRBJ2-1
CDR3aa: CASTRLLLNEQFF
CDR3nt: TGTGCCAGCACCAGACTGTTACTGAATGAGCAGTTCTTC

abundance: .
d_gene: TRBD1
v_gene: TRBV6-5
j_gene: TRBJ1-6
CDR3aa: CASRWGQVHNSPLHF
CDR3nt: TGTGCCAGCAGGTGGGGACAGGTCCATAATTCACCCCTCCACTTT

abundance: .
d_gene: TRBD2
v_gene: TRBV4-2
j_gene: TRBJ2-2
CDR3aa: CASSQRLAGPGGELFF
CDR3nt: TGTGCCAGCAGCCAACGACTAGCGGGACCTGGGGGGGAGCTGTTTTTT

abundance: once
d_gene: .
v_gene: TRBV9
j_gene: TRBJ1-4
CDR3aa: CASSVVPEGGKLFF
CDR3nt: TGTGCCAGCAGCGTAGTCCCGGAAGGAGGAAAACTGTTTTTT

abundance: once
d_gene: .
v_gene: TRBV6-1
j_gene: TRBJ1-4
CDR3aa: CASVRAFWEKLFF
CDR3nt: TGTGCCAGCGTGAGGGCGTTCTGGGAAAAACTGTTTTTT

abundance: .
d_gene: .
v_gene: TRBV5-1
j_gene: TRBJ2-3
CDR3aa: CASSLASGTDTQYF
CDR3nt: TGCGCCAGCAGCTTGGCTAGCGGCACAGATACGCAGTATTTT

abundance: .
d_gene: .
v_gene: TRBV10-3
j_gene: TRBJ2-5
CDR3aa: CAISREPQETQYF
CDR3nt: TGTGCCATCAGTCGAGAGCCCCAAGAGACCCAGTACTTC

abundance: .
d_gene: TRBD1
v_gene: TRBV5-6
j_gene: TRBJ1-2
CDR3aa: CASRQMTGAPDDRGYTF
CDR3nt: TGTGCCAGCAGACAAATGACAGGGGCGCCCGACGACCGAGGCTACACCTTC

abundance: .
d_gene: TRBD1
v_gene: TRBV19
j_gene: TRBJ2-7
CDR3aa: CASSIDSGQGEQYF
CDR3nt: TGTGCCAGTAGTATAGATTCGGGACAGGGCGAGCAGTACTTC

abundance: .
d_gene: .
v_gene: TRBV18
j_gene: TRBJ2-2
CDR3aa: CASSPRNTGELFF
CDR3nt: TGTGCCAGCTCTCCTAGGAACACCGGGGAGCTGTTTTTT

abundance: .
d_gene: .
v_gene: TRBV12-5
j_gene: TRBJ1-1
CDR3aa: CASGLVITGEVTEAFF
CDR3nt: TGTGCTAGTGGTTTGGTAATAACGGGGGAGGTAACTGAAGCTTTCTTT

abundance: .
d_gene: .
v_gene: TRBV15
j_gene: TRBJ2-3
CDR3aa: CATSPPPGKVQYF
CDR3nt: TGTGCCACCAGCCCCCCGCCGGGAAAGGTGCAGTATTTT

abundance: .
d_gene: TRBD1
v_gene: TRBV19
j_gene: TRBJ1-1
CDR3aa: CASSIRRSTGGTEAFF
CDR3nt: TGTGCCAGTAGTATAAGGCGCTCCACAGGGGGAACTGAAGCTTTCTTT

abundance: .
d_gene: TRBD1
v_gene: TRBV30
j_gene: TRBJ1-5
CDR3aa: CAWSGTGGVGSGNQPQHF
CDR3nt: TGTGCCTGGAGTGGGACAGGGGGCGTTGGGTCCGGCAATCAGCCCCAGCATTTT

abundance: .
d_gene: TRBD1
v_gene: TRBV4-3
j_gene: TRBJ1-4
CDR3aa: CASSRLGQGPEKLFF
CDR3nt: TGCGCCAGCAGCCGATTGGGACAGGGGCCGGAAAAACTGTTTTTT

abundance: .
d_gene: .
v_gene: TRBV12-5
j_gene: TRBJ2-2
CDR3aa: CASGFLATGELFF
CDR3nt: TGTGCTAGTGGTTTTTTAGCGACCGGGGAGCTGTTTTTT

abundance: .
d_gene: TRBD2
v_gene: TRBV7-6
j_gene: TRBJ2-2
CDR3aa: CASSLFLAGANTGELFF
CDR3nt: TGTGCCAGCAGCTTATTTCTAGCGGGGGCCAACACCGGGGAGCTGTTTTTT

abundance: .
d_gene: TRBD1
v_gene: TRBV18
j_gene: TRBJ1-4
CDR3aa: CASSPEKTGGTEKLFF
CDR3nt: TGTGCCAGCTCACCTGAAAAGACAGGGGGAACTGAAAAACTGTTTTTT

abundance: .
d_gene: .
v_gene: TRBV4-3
j_gene: TRBJ2-3
CDR3aa: CASSQFPPGERSDTQYF
CDR3nt: TGCGCCAGCAGCCAGTTCCCTCCAGGGGAAAGGTCAGATACGCAGTATTTT

abundance: .
d_gene: TRBD1
v_gene: TRBV18
j_gene: TRBJ1-1
CDR3aa: CASSPGQVGLEAFF
CDR3nt: TGTGCCAGCTCACCCGGACAGGTGGGTCTCGAAGCTTTCTTT

abundance: few
d_gene: .
v_gene: TRBV6-5
j_gene: TRBJ1-1
CDR3aa: CASSLVQGYTEAFF
CDR3nt: TGTGCCAGCAGCCTAGTCCAGGGTTACACTGAAGCTTTCTTT

abundance: .
d_gene: TRBD2
v_gene: TRBV6-5
j_gene: TRBJ2-7
CDR3aa: CASSNVGGLEYEQYF
CDR3nt: TGTGCCAGCAGCAACGTCGGGGGGTTGGAGTACGAGCAGTACTTC